This T cell receptor beta chain was sequenced during a study of T-cell reconstitution after alpha-beta-depleted transplantation in children. This sample's TCRbeta library carried unique molecular identifier barcodes. TCRdb ran MiXCR on the PCR reads and lists one entry per CDR3 protein. Found here are some 600,000 distinct CDR3 sequences, roughly 13% of them singletons; the top ten hold around 2.2%. As to this clonotype: Antigen: not known.

Broader study findings: In some patients, recipient T cells and intrathymic progenitors surviving conditioning explained high day-60 diversity. T-cell counts and diversity at one year post-transplant came mainly from newly produced T cells. About two months after transplant, alpha-beta T cells reportedly came from several hundred expanded graft clones.

The germline gives CDR1 GTSNPN, CDR2 SVGIG (reference sequence). With 0 bases removed from V and 3 bases from J, the gap between germline ends came to 7 bases. This CDR3 is built from 13 residues. The chain joins TRBV30 to TRBJ2-3; D remains ambiguous. The sample in question was PBMCs, mostly from graft donor cells, obtained 360 days after TCRalphabeta/CD19-depleted stem cell transplant. The clonotype comes from a male patient younger than 18 who had a stem cell transplant for acute myeloid leukemia, so the T cells may come from the graft donor. This CDR3 reads CAWSVSGTDTQYF. The CDR3 nucleotides read TGTGCCTGGAGTGTTTCTGGGACAGATACGCAGTATTTT. The whole variable domain, filled in from reference TRBV30 and TRBJ2-3, reads SQTIHQWPATLVQPVGSPLSLECTVEGTSNPNLYWYRQAAGRGLQLLFYSVGIGQISSEVPQNLSASRPQDRQFILSSKKLLLSDSGFYLCAWSVSGTDTQYFGPGTRLTVL.